The clone carrying this T cell receptor beta chain was seen many times. Its antigen is undetermined. With MiXCR, TCRdb called clones anew from the PCR reads. Among 40,000 to 50,000 clones listed, less than 5% were seen once. Germline CDR1 is MGHRA and CDR2 is YSYEKL. The V gene lost 1 base and the J gene lost 3 bases, with 7 bases spanning the gap. The CDR3 extends over 13 amino acids. This sample is part of a study of metastatic and nonmetastatic thyroid tumors. Study-wide background: The authors compared repertoires across blood and tumor or nodule tissue from malignant and benign thyroid patients. General observations from the study: Versus benign nodules, malignant thyroid tumors reportedly had significantly higher TCR beta diversity, in blood and tumor.

Thyroid surgery was preceded by no treatment in any patient. The sample comprised blood. The receptor's source is a female donor with papillary thyroid cancer or a benign thyroid nodule (not recorded which). Some clones in this sample may be carry-over from other donors' samples. The chain couples TRBV4-1 to TRBJ2-7; D remains ambiguous. CDR3 sequence: CASSQGQNYEQYF. CDR3 coding DNA: TGCGCCAGCAGCCAAGGGCAGAACTACGAGCAGTACTTC.